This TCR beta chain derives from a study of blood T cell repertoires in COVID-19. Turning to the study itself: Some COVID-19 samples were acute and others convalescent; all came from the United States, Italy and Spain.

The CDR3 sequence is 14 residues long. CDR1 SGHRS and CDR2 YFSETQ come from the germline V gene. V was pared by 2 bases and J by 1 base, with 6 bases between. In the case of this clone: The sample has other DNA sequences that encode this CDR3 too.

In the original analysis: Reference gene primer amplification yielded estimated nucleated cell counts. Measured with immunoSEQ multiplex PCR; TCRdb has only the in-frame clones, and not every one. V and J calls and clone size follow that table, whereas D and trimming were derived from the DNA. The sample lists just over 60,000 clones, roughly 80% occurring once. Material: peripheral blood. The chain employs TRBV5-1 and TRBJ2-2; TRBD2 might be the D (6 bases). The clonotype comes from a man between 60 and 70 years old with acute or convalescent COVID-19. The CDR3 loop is CASSFGGNTGELFF. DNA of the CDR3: TGCGCCAGCAGCTTCGGGGGGAACACCGGGGAGCTGTTTTTT. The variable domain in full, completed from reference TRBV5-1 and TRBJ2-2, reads KAGVTQTPRYLIKTRGQQVTLSCSPISGHRSVSWYQQTPGQGLQFLFEYFSETQRNKGNFPGRFSGRQFSNSRSEMNVSTLELGDSALYLCASSFGGNTGELFFGEGSRLTVL.